The sequence of this T cell receptor (beta chain) was determined in a study of shared clonotypes between healthy human individuals. Study-level background: Researchers assigned three CD4 naive, three CD4 memory, two CD8 naive and one CD8 memory plate to each donor.

Deep-level running was used for the assay. Measured with immunoSEQ multiplex PCR; TCRdb has only the in-frame clones, and not every one. The data show about 2.4 million clones, with under 95% seen just once and approximately 0.37% held by the top ten. This clone was detected once. Per the germline V gene, CDR1 is MDHEN and CDR2 is SYDVKM. The CDR3 sequence is 15 residues long. Deletions cut 4 bases from V and 1 base from J, with 13 bases between. CD4+ cells were split into CD45RA+ naive and CD45RA-negative memory subsets. Sequenced material: naive CD4+ T cells from PBMCs. Subset here: CD45RA+ positively selected. The sequence came from a man between 18 and 35 years old in good health. Some clones in this sample may be carry-over from other donors' samples. The gene calls are TRBV28 and TRBJ2-5; tentative D call: TRBD1 (5 bases). As DNA, the CDR3 is TGTGCCAGCAGTTCCCAGGGCCTACCCCAAGAGACCCAGTACTTC. Its translation: CASSSQGLPQETQYF.